A selection of T cell receptor beta chains follows, all from one sample in a study of early stage breast cancer tumors. Assay used: immunoSEQ multiplex PCR; TCRdb lists only in-frame clones, some missing. The sample consists of 50,000 to 65,000 clones, around nine tenths of them appearing once. Sequencing was performed on blood. These receptors originate from a person aged 70 to 85 with breast cancer. The CDR3 runs from the conserved cysteine through the conserved F or W. The D gene is left open where the match is weak. Size values are once, few and many counts, or a class for expanded clones, and some rows have none.

abundance: NA; v_gene: TRBV29-1; j_gene: TRBJ1-3; d_gene: TRBD1; CDR3aa: CSVEEGTGSGNTIYF; CDR3nt: TGCAGCGTTGAGGAAGGGACAGGGTCTGGAAACACCATATATTTT
abundance: NA; v_gene: TRBV30; j_gene: TRBJ2-2; d_gene: NA; CDR3aa: CAWSGGPHTGELFF; CDR3nt: TGTGCCTGGAGTGGGGGCCCTCACACCGGGGAGCTGTTTTTT
abundance: NA; v_gene: TRBV11-2; j_gene: TRBJ2-3; d_gene: NA; CDR3aa: CASSPRGALDTQYF; CDR3nt: TGTGCCAGCAGCCCCCGGGGGGCCCTAGATACGCAGTATTTT
abundance: NA; v_gene: TRBV6-5; j_gene: TRBJ1-2; d_gene: TRBD1; CDR3aa: CASSYRDRGNYGYTF; CDR3nt: TGTGCCAGCAGTTACCGGGACAGGGGGAACTATGGCTACACCTTC
abundance: NA; v_gene: TRBV7-2; j_gene: TRBJ2-1; d_gene: TRBD2; CDR3aa: CASSLESGGLVYNEQFF; CDR3nt: TGTGCCAGCAGCTTAGAGAGCGGGGGGTTGGTCTACAATGAGCAGTTCTTC
abundance: NA; v_gene: TRBV4-2; j_gene: TRBJ2-7; d_gene: TRBD2; CDR3aa: CASSQELAPSSYEQYF; CDR3nt: TGTGCCAGCAGCCAAGAACTAGCGCCAAGCTCCTACGAGCAGTACTTC
abundance: once; v_gene: TRBV30; j_gene: TRBJ1-1; d_gene: NA; CDR3aa: CAWSAGVREAFF; CDR3nt: TGTGCCTGGAGTGCCGGGGTCCGTGAAGCTTTCTTT
abundance: NA; v_gene: TRBV13; j_gene: TRBJ2-7; d_gene: NA; CDR3aa: CASSLMWGDRSNEQYF; CDR3nt: TGTGCCAGCAGCTTAATGTGGGGGGACCGGTCTAACGAGCAGTACTTC
abundance: NA; v_gene: TRBV5-4; j_gene: TRBJ2-5; d_gene: TRBD2; CDR3aa: CASSLAPGGGVYQETQYF; CDR3nt: TGTGCCAGCAGCTTGGCCCCGGGAGGGGGGGTGTACCAAGAGACCCAGTACTTC
abundance: once; v_gene: TRBV4-3; j_gene: TRBJ2-1; d_gene: TRBD2; CDR3aa: CASSQERRGGQFF; CDR3nt: TGCGCCAGCAGCCAAGAACGGCGGGGGGGCCAGTTCTTC
abundance: NA; v_gene: TRBV18; j_gene: TRBJ2-1; d_gene: TRBD2; CDR3aa: CASSLSGGSYNEQFF; CDR3nt: TGTGCCAGCTCACTTAGCGGGGGCTCCTACAATGAGCAGTTCTTC
abundance: NA; v_gene: TRBV4-3; j_gene: TRBJ1-4; d_gene: NA; CDR3aa: CASSPDHGEGLFF; CDR3nt: TGCGCCAGCAGCCCAGACCATGGGGAGGGTCTGTTTTTT
abundance: NA; v_gene: TRBV9; j_gene: TRBJ1-1; d_gene: TRBD1; CDR3aa: CASSPGTGVGMGNTEAFF; CDR3nt: TGTGCCAGCTCCCCCGGGACAGGGGTAGGTATGGGGAACACTGAAGCTTTCTTT
abundance: once; v_gene: TRBV18; j_gene: TRBJ1-3; d_gene: NA; CDR3aa: CASSPPNSSGNTIYF; CDR3nt: TGTGCCAGCTCACCACCGAACAGCTCTGGAAACACCATATATTTT
abundance: NA; v_gene: TRBV2; j_gene: TRBJ2-3; d_gene: TRBD1; CDR3aa: CASRLGQRTDTQYF; CDR3nt: TGTGCCAGCAGGTTGGGACAGCGCACAGATACGCAGTATTTT
abundance: NA; v_gene: TRBV2; j_gene: TRBJ1-2; d_gene: TRBD1; CDR3aa: CASSEVGQLFYGYTF; CDR3nt: TGTGCCAGCAGTGAAGTGGGACAGCTTTTCTATGGCTACACCTTC
abundance: NA; v_gene: TRBV9; j_gene: TRBJ1-3; d_gene: NA; CDR3aa: CASSGRGTASSGNTIYF; CDR3nt: TGTGCCAGCAGCGGTAGGGGAACCGCGAGCTCTGGAAACACCATATATTTT
abundance: few; v_gene: TRBV6-1; j_gene: TRBJ1-2; d_gene: NA; CDR3aa: CASRDTGTRGYTF; CDR3nt: TGTGCCAGCAGGGATACCGGGACACGCGGCTACACCTTC
abundance: once; v_gene: TRBV6-6; j_gene: TRBJ1-2; d_gene: TRBD1; CDR3aa: CASSPLGTGDGYTF; CDR3nt: TGTGCCAGCAGCCCCCTCGGGACAGGGGATGGCTACACCTTC
abundance: NA; v_gene: TRBV6-5; j_gene: TRBJ1-4; d_gene: TRBD1; CDR3aa: CASSFRDRDEKLFF; CDR3nt: TGTGCCAGCAGCTTTCGGGACAGGGATGAAAAACTGTTTTTT
abundance: NA; v_gene: TRBV29-1; j_gene: TRBJ2-7; d_gene: NA; CDR3aa: CSVGTLQGIQQYF; CDR3nt: TGCAGCGTTGGGACACTGCAGGGTATCCAGCAGTACTTC
abundance: NA; v_gene: TRBV5-1; j_gene: TRBJ1-2; d_gene: NA; CDR3aa: CASRSDFRDGYTF; CDR3nt: TGCGCCAGCAGATCTGACTTCAGGGATGGCTACACCTTC
abundance: NA; v_gene: TRBV4-1; j_gene: TRBJ2-5; d_gene: NA; CDR3aa: CASSQDLRGGETQYF; CDR3nt: TGCGCCAGCAGCCAAGATCTGAGGGGGGGAGAGACCCAGTACTTC
abundance: NA; v_gene: TRBV2; j_gene: TRBJ2-1; d_gene: TRBD2; CDR3aa: CASRRTSGSPEQFF; CDR3nt: TGTGCCAGCAGGCGGACTAGCGGGAGCCCTGAGCAGTTCTTC
abundance: NA; v_gene: TRBV18; j_gene: TRBJ2-3; d_gene: TRBD1; CDR3aa: CASSPLTGVSTDTQYF; CDR3nt: TGTGCCAGCTCGCCGCTGACAGGGGTTAGCACAGATACGCAGTATTTT
abundance: NA; v_gene: TRBV6-5; j_gene: TRBJ2-4; d_gene: TRBD1; CDR3aa: CASSRTGDGRDIQYF; CDR3nt: TGTGCCAGCAGCCGCACAGGGGACGGTCGGGACATTCAGTACTTC
abundance: NA; v_gene: TRBV27; j_gene: TRBJ2-2; d_gene: NA; CDR3aa: CASSPQNTGELFF; CDR3nt: TGTGCCAGCAGTCCCCAGAACACCGGGGAGCTGTTTTTT
abundance: NA; v_gene: TRBV7-6; j_gene: TRBJ1-1; d_gene: NA; CDR3aa: CASSLQAMNTEAFF; CDR3nt: TGTGCCAGCAGCTTGCAAGCAATGAACACTGAAGCTTTCTTT
abundance: NA; v_gene: TRBV14; j_gene: TRBJ1-1; d_gene: TRBD1; CDR3aa: CASSSRTGRGIEAFF; CDR3nt: TGTGCCAGCAGCTCCCGGACAGGGAGAGGAATTGAAGCTTTCTTT
abundance: NA; v_gene: TRBV6-5; j_gene: TRBJ2-2; d_gene: NA; CDR3aa: CASSLPYTGELFF; CDR3nt: TGTGCCAGCAGTCTACCATACACCGGGGAGCTGTTTTTT
abundance: NA; v_gene: TRBV11-2; j_gene: TRBJ2-3; d_gene: TRBD1; CDR3aa: CASSLSSQGADTQYF; CDR3nt: TGTGCCAGCAGCTTAAGTTCCCAGGGGGCCGATACGCAGTATTTT
abundance: NA; v_gene: TRBV28; j_gene: TRBJ1-1; d_gene: NA; CDR3aa: CASSLGGRRDTEAFF; CDR3nt: TGTGCCAGCAGTTTGGGGGGGCGCCGAGACACTGAAGCTTTCTTT
abundance: NA; v_gene: TRBV6-1; j_gene: TRBJ2-7; d_gene: NA; CDR3aa: CATRMGSGYEQYF; CDR3nt: TGTGCCACCCGGATGGGTTCGGGCTACGAGCAGTACTTC
abundance: NA; v_gene: TRBV30; j_gene: TRBJ1-6; d_gene: NA; CDR3aa: CAWSGGQDNSPLHF; CDR3nt: TGTGCCTGGAGTGGGGGACAAGATAATTCACCCCTCCACTTT
abundance: NA; v_gene: TRBV6-4; j_gene: TRBJ2-2; d_gene: TRBD1; CDR3aa: CASSQDRAAAGELFF; CDR3nt: TGTGCCAGCAGTCAAGACAGGGCGGCGGCCGGGGAGCTGTTTTTT
abundance: NA; v_gene: TRBV30; j_gene: TRBJ1-6; d_gene: TRBD1; CDR3aa: CGYQAGGNSPLHF; CDR3nt: TGTGGTTACCAGGCAGGGGGTAATTCACCCCTCCACTTT
abundance: NA; v_gene: TRBV15; j_gene: TRBJ2-2; d_gene: TRBD1; CDR3aa: CATSDRGTNTGELFF; CDR3nt: TGTGCCACCAGCGACAGGGGCACGAACACCGGGGAGCTGTTTTTT
abundance: NA; v_gene: TRBV6-5; j_gene: TRBJ2-2; d_gene: TRBD1; CDR3aa: CASTEQGAGGELFF; CDR3nt: TGTGCCAGCACCGAACAGGGGGCGGGCGGGGAGCTGTTTTTT
abundance: NA; v_gene: TRBV7-3; j_gene: TRBJ2-1; d_gene: NA; CDR3aa: CASSLIGQSSYNEQFF; CDR3nt: TGTGCCAGCAGCCTGATTGGACAAAGCTCCTACAATGAGCAGTTCTTC
abundance: NA; v_gene: TRBV19; j_gene: TRBJ2-5; d_gene: TRBD1; CDR3aa: CASSTRTGLKETQYF; CDR3nt: TGTGCCAGTAGTACGCGGACAGGATTAAAAGAGACCCAGTACTTC
abundance: NA; v_gene: TRBV5-4; j_gene: TRBJ2-5; d_gene: NA; CDR3aa: CASGGSQETQYF; CDR3nt: TGTGCCAGCGGCGGCTCCCAAGAGACCCAGTACTTC
abundance: NA; v_gene: TRBV19; j_gene: TRBJ1-4; d_gene: NA; CDR3aa: CASSNQAGARNEKLFF; CDR3nt: TGTGCCAGTAGTAACCAAGCAGGGGCCCGTAATGAAAAACTGTTTTTT
abundance: NA; v_gene: TRBV6-5; j_gene: TRBJ2-7; d_gene: TRBD1; CDR3aa: CASRPTGGGEQYF; CDR3nt: TGTGCCAGCAGACCTACAGGGGGCGGAGAGCAGTACTTC
abundance: NA; v_gene: TRBV9; j_gene: TRBJ1-3; d_gene: NA; CDR3aa: CASSTRLVNTIYF; CDR3nt: TGTGCCAGCAGCACCCGCCTAGTAAACACCATATATTTT
abundance: few; v_gene: TRBV9; j_gene: TRBJ2-7; d_gene: TRBD2; CDR3aa: CASSVARTSGGGEQYF; CDR3nt: TGTGCCAGCAGCGTAGCAAGGACTAGCGGGGGTGGGGAGCAGTACTTC
abundance: NA; v_gene: TRBV10-1; j_gene: TRBJ2-1; d_gene: TRBD2; CDR3aa: CASSERVASGSPKAYNEQFF; CDR3nt: TGCGCCAGCAGTGAGAGGGTAGCTAGCGGGAGTCCGAAGGCATACAATGAGCAGTTCTTC
abundance: NA; v_gene: TRBV6-6; j_gene: TRBJ2-1; d_gene: TRBD2; CDR3aa: CASSDSSGVIGEQFF; CDR3nt: TGTGCCAGCAGTGACTCTAGCGGGGTTATTGGGGAGCAGTTCTTC
abundance: NA; v_gene: TRBV23-1; j_gene: TRBJ2-1; d_gene: TRBD1; CDR3aa: CASSQSCRGRRDEQFF; CDR3nt: TGCGCCAGCAGTCAATCGTGCAGGGGGAGACGGGATGAGCAGTTCTTC
abundance: NA; v_gene: TRBV14; j_gene: TRBJ1-4; d_gene: NA; CDR3aa: CASSQVGSSWEKLFF; CDR3nt: TGTGCCAGCAGCCAGGTGGGCAGCTCGTGGGAAAAACTGTTTTTT
abundance: NA; v_gene: TRBV6-1; j_gene: TRBJ2-7; d_gene: TRBD2; CDR3aa: CASRGLAGSSYEQYF; CDR3nt: TGTGCCAGCAGAGGACTAGCGGGGAGCTCCTACGAGCAGTACTTC
abundance: NA; v_gene: TRBV5-1; j_gene: TRBJ1-1; d_gene: NA; CDR3aa: CASSLGQGGAEAFF; CDR3nt: TGCGCCAGCAGCTTGGGGCAAGGCGGAGCTGAAGCTTTCTTT
abundance: NA; v_gene: TRBV28; j_gene: TRBJ2-4; d_gene: TRBD2; CDR3aa: CASSSWTSGNIQYF; CDR3nt: TGTGCCAGCAGTTCTTGGACTAGCGGGAACATTCAGTACTTC
abundance: NA; v_gene: TRBV6-1; j_gene: TRBJ1-6; d_gene: NA; CDR3aa: CASSDRGRVSLHF; CDR3nt: TGTGCCAGCAGTGACAGAGGGAGGGTCTCCCTCCACTTT
abundance: few; v_gene: TRBV5-1; j_gene: TRBJ2-1; d_gene: NA; CDR3aa: CASSFGLYNEQFF; CDR3nt: TGCGCCAGCAGCTTCGGACTCTACAATGAGCAGTTCTTC
abundance: NA; v_gene: TRBV6-1; j_gene: TRBJ1-1; d_gene: NA; CDR3aa: CASSESGGRMNTEAFF; CDR3nt: TGTGCCAGCAGTGAGTCGGGGGGCAGGATGAACACTGAAGCTTTCTTT
abundance: NA; v_gene: TRBV7-3; j_gene: TRBJ2-7; d_gene: NA; CDR3aa: CASSSRRSGPGYEQYF; CDR3nt: TGTGCCAGCAGCTCTCGCCGCAGCGGACCAGGTTACGAGCAGTACTTC
abundance: NA; v_gene: TRBV6-1; j_gene: TRBJ2-2; d_gene: NA; CDR3aa: CASSDWSKNTGELFF; CDR3nt: TGTGCCAGCAGTGATTGGAGTAAGAACACCGGGGAGCTGTTTTTT
abundance: NA; v_gene: TRBV4-1; j_gene: TRBJ2-3; d_gene: TRBD2; CDR3aa: CASSLSGYSSTDTQYF; CDR3nt: TGCGCCAGCAGCCTTAGCGGGTACTCTAGCACAGATACGCAGTATTTT
abundance: NA; v_gene: TRBV6-1; j_gene: TRBJ1-3; d_gene: NA; CDR3aa: CASSPTGDGNTIYF; CDR3nt: TGTGCCAGCAGCCCTACGGGGGATGGAAACACCATATATTTT